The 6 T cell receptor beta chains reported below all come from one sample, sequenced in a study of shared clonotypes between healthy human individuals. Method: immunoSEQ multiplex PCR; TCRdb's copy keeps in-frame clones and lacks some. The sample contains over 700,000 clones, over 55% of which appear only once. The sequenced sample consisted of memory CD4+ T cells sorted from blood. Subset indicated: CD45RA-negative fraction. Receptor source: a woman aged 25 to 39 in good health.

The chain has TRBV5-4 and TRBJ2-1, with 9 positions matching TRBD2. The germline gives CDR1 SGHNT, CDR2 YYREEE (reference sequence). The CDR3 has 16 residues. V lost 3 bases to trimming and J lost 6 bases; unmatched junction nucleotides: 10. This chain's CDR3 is CASSSSLAGSGNEQFF. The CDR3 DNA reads TGTGCCAGCAGCTCTTCCCTAGCGGGAAGCGGCAATGAGCAGTTCTTC.

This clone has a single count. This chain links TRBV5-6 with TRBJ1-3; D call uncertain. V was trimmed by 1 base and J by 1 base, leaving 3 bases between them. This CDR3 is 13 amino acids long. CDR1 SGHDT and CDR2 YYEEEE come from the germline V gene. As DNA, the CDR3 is TGTGCCAGCAGCTTGAGGTCTGGAAACACCATATATTTT. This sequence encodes CASSLRSGNTIYF.

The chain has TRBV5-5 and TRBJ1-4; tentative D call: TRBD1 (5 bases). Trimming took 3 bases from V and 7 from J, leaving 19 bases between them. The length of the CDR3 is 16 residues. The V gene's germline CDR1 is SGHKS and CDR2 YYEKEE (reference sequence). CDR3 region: CASSWIQEVDIEKLFF. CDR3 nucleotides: TGTGCCAGCAGCTGGATACAGGAAGTTGACATTGAAAAACTGTTTTTT.

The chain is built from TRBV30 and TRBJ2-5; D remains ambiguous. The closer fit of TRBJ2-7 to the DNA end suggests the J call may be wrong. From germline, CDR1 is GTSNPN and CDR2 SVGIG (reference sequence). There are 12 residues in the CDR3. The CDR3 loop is CAWGPQTYEQYF. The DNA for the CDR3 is TGTGCCTGGGGCCCCCAAACCTACGAGCAGTACTTC.

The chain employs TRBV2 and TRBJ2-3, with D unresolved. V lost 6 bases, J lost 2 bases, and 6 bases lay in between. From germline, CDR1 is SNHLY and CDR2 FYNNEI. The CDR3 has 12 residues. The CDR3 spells CASRWDTDTQYF. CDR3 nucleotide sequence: TGTGCCAGCAGGTGGGACACAGATACGCAGTATTTT.

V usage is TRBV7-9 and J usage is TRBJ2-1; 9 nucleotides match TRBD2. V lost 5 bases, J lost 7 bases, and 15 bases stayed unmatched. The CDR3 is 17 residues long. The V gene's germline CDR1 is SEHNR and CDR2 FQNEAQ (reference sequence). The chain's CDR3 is CASSLATRREGRNEQFF. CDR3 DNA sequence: TGTGCCAGCAGCCTCGCCACCCGGCGGGAGGGCCGGAATGAGCAGTTCTTC. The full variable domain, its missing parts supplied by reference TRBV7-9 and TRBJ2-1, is DTGVSQNPRHKITKRGQNVTFRCDPISEHNRLYWYRQTLGQGPEFLTYFQNEAQLEKSRLLSDRFSAERPKGSFSTLEIQRTEQGDSAMYLCASSLATRREGRNEQFFGPGTRLTVL.